The 17 T cell receptor beta chains below were found in one sample sequenced in a study of a mutant IDH1 vaccine in newly diagnosed glioma. These receptors are not linked to any known antigen. The time point: week 35, safety follow-up. In every dose of vaccine, 300 ug of mutant IDH1 20-mer peptide was given alongside topical imiquimod. Sequencing used immunoSEQ multiplex PCR; TCRdb keeps in-frame clones, though not all of them. Of tens of thousands of clones listed, 80% to 90% were seen once; the top ten hold around 4.6%. The source material was PBMCs, sampled from a glioma patient whose treatment included an IDH1 peptide vaccine. The source of these receptors is a man under 40 with glioma.

This chain connects TRBV7-9 to TRBJ1-6; D is undetermined. Germline V CDR1 and CDR2: SEHNR, FQNEAQ (reference sequence). The CDR3 spans 15 residues. Between the trimmed V and J ends, which lost 1 base and 9 bases, there was a span of 13 bases. The CDR3 loop is CASSLEFGESSPLHF. Written as DNA, the CDR3 is TGTGCCAGCAGCTTAGAGTTTGGCGAAAGTTCACCCCTCCACTTT.

The chain employs TRBV7-9 and TRBJ2-5, with D possibly TRBD1 on 5 matching bases. Deletions cut 5 bases from V and 4 bases from J, with 14 bases between. The CDR3 is 14 residues long. Germline V gene lookup returns CDR1 SEHNR and CDR2 FQNEAQ (reference sequence). DNA for the CDR3: TGTGCCAGCAGCCCCAGGGAAGGCCGAGAGACCCAGTACTTC. It codes for CASSPREGRETQYF.

Turning to this clone: The same CDR3 is also encoded by other DNA sequences in this sample. The rearrangement uses TRBV7-8 and TRBJ1-6; 10 nucleotides match TRBD1. V was pared by 5 bases and J by 6 bases, with 7 bases of the junction left unmatched. The CDR3 length is 16 residues. The germline V gene has CDR1 SGHVS and CDR2 FQNEAQ. The CDR3 is CASSPTGGRGNSPLHF. CDR3 DNA: TGTGCCAGCAGCCCGACAGGGGGCAGGGGTAATTCACCCCTCCACTTT. Complete variable domain (other parts from reference TRBV7-8 and TRBJ1-6): GAGVSQSPRYKVAKRGQDVALRCDPISGHVSLFWYQQALGQGPEFLTYFQNEAQLDKSGLPSDRFFAERPEGSVSTLKIQRTQQEDSAVYLCASSPTGGRGNSPLHFGNGTRLTVT.

The chain is built from TRBV5-5 and TRBJ2-6; possible D gene TRBD2, 6 bases. The V end was cut by 3 bases, the J end by 3 bases, with 10 bases between. Looked up from germline, CDR1 is SGHKS and CDR2 is YYEKEE (reference sequence). The CDR3 is 15 residues long. The CDR3 nucleotides read TGTGCCAGCAGCTCCGGGGGAGTTGGGGCCAACGTCCTGACTTTC. It codes for CASSSGGVGANVLTF.

CDR3 bases: TGTGCCAGCAGCTTTGGGACACTCTACGAGCAGTACTTC. Translation gives CASSFGTLYEQYF. The chain is built from TRBV5-5 and TRBJ2-7; a possible D gene is TRBD1 (6 bases). Trimming took off 2 bases at V and 3 bases at J, with 9 bases between the two ends. Germline values: CDR1 SGHKS, CDR2 YYEKEE (reference sequence). The CDR3 spans 13 residues.

This chain uses TRBV27 with TRBJ1-2; D gene uncertain. The CDR3 runs to 14 residues. V lost 0 bases and J 1 base, leaving 6 bases between the germline ends. From germline, CDR1 is MNHEY and CDR2 SMNVEV (reference sequence). In nucleotides, the CDR3 is TGTGCCAGCAGTTTATCGTCAGTTAACTATGGCTACACCTTC. It yields the protein CASSLSSVNYGYTF.

The chain has TRBV7-8 and TRBJ1-2; no clear D gene. The CDR3 runs to 14 residues. CDR1 and CDR2 (germline): SGHVS, FQNEAQ. V was pared by 5 bases and J by 6 bases, with 16 bases between. CDR3 nucleotides: TGTGCCAGCAGCCTGAGGACGGACCCTCATGGCTACACCTTC. Its translation is CASSLRTDPHGYTF.

The chain carries TRBV19 and TRBJ1-5; 7 bases agree with TRBD1. The CDR3 spans 13 residues. The germline gives CDR1 LNHDA, CDR2 SQIVND (reference sequence). The ends lost 10 bases at V and 3 bases at J; junction bases unmatched: 6. This CDR3 is CAISDRVNQPQHF. CDR3 nucleotides: TGTGCCATCTCCGACAGGGTCAATCAGCCCCAGCATTTT.

The rearrangement joins TRBV7-9 to TRBJ1-5; no reliable D call. Germline V gives CDR1 SEHNR, CDR2 FQNEAQ (reference sequence). The CDR3 sequence is 14 residues long. V gave up 1 base and J gave up 4 bases, with 8 bases separating them. CDR3 nucleotides: TGTGCCAGCAGCTTAGGAGCCGGTAATCAGCCCCAGCATTTT. Its translation: CASSLGAGNQPQHF.

V gene TRBV4-2 combines with J gene TRBJ1-5; D remains ambiguous. The CDR3 consists of 14 residues. Germline V gene data show CDR1 as LGHNA and CDR2 as YNFKEQ. The V end lost 0 bases, the J end lost 6 bases, and 9 bases lay between the germline ends. The CDR3 bases are TGTGCCAGCAGCCAAGAAAAGTGGGGTCAGCCCCAGCATTTT. Translation gives CASSQEKWGQPQHF.

In its sample, this clone was seen a few times. This chain connects TRBV6-1 to TRBJ1-5; no clear D. Germline V CDR1 and CDR2: MNHNS, SASEGT. CDR3 length: 13 residues. V lost 6 bases and J 1 base, leaving 7 bases between the germline ends. The CDR3 sequence: CASSVESNQPQHF. The CDR3 DNA is TGTGCCAGCAGCGTAGAGAGCAATCAGCCCCAGCATTTT.

This chain links TRBV11-2 with TRBJ2-7; possibly TRBD1 for D (6 bases). Germline CDR1 is SGHAT and CDR2 is FQNNGV. The CDR3 extends over 17 amino acids. Trimming stripped 2 bases from V and 0 bases from J, with 17 bases between. The DNA for the CDR3 is TGTGCCAGCAGCTTAAACCTGGACAGACGTAGCTCCTACGAGCAGTACTTC. It codes for CASSLNLDRRSSYEQYF.

The chain carries TRBV9 and TRBJ1-3, with D hard to call. Germline lookup yields CDR1 SGDLS and CDR2 YYNGEE. This CDR3 has 15 residues. Trimming left V 0 bases short and J 0 bases short, with 7 bases between. The CDR3 DNA sequence: TGTGCCAGCAGCGTAGGCGGACCCTCTGGAAACACCATATATTTT. It yields the protein CASSVGGPSGNTIYF.

This clone was picked up a small number of times. The chain recombines TRBV19 with TRBJ1-5; TRBD1 agrees at 9 bases. In germline, CDR1 is LNHDA, CDR2 SQIVND (reference sequence). This CDR3 contains 15 residues. V shed 1 base, J shed 7 bases, and the junction held 5 bases outside the gene matches. CDR3 residues: CASSIVGTGKQPQHF. The DNA of the CDR3 is TGTGCCAGTAGTATAGTGGGGACAGGGAAACAGCCCCAGCATTTT.

The CDR3 here is CASSRPGQGNEKLFF. The DNA for the CDR3 is TGTGCCAGCAGTCGCCCGGGACAGGGGAATGAAAAACTGTTTTTT. The chain carries TRBV6-6 and TRBJ1-4; TRBD1 matches at 10 bases. CDR3 size: 15 residues. CDR1 is MNHNY, CDR2 SVGAGI, per germline (reference sequence). Trimming took 5 bases from V and 5 from J; bases not matched to a gene: 5.

The table lists this clone with a count of one. This rearrangement joins TRBV6-6 to TRBJ1-3; no clear D gene. The CDR3 runs 14 residues. Looked up from germline, CDR1 is MNHNY and CDR2 is SVGAGI (reference sequence). V was clipped by 0 bases and J by 2 bases, with 5 bases between them. As DNA, the CDR3 is TGTGCCAGCAGTTACTCGCCCCCTGGAAACACCATATATTTT. Protein sequence: CASSYSPPGNTIYF.

J is TRBJ2-1 and V is TRBV5-5, with 8 bases matching TRBD2. Germline V CDR1 and CDR2: SGHKS, YYEKEE (reference sequence). The CDR3 has 16 residues. The junction had 2 bases not matched to a gene; V was cut back by 0 bases and J by 0 bases. DNA for the CDR3: TGTGCCAGCAGCTTGGCCGGGACTAGCTCCTACAATGAGCAGTTCTTC. It codes for CASSLAGTSSYNEQFF.